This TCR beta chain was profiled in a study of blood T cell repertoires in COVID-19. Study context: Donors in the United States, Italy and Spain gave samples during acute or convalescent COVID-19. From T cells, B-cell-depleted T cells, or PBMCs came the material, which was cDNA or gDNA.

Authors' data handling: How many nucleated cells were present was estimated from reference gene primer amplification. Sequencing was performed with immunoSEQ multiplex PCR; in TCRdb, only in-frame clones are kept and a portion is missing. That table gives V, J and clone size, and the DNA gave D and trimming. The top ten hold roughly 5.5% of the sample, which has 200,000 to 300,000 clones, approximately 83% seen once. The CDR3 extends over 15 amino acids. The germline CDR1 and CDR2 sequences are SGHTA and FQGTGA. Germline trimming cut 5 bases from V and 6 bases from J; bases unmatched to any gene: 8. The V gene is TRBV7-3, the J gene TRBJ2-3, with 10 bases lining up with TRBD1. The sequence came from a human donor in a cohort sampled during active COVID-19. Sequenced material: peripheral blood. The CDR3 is CASSPQTGGGDTQYF. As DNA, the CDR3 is TGTGCCAGCAGCCCCCAGACAGGGGGCGGGGATACGCAGTATTTT. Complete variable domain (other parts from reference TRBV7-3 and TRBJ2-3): GAGVSQTPSNKVTEKGKYVELRCDPISGHTALYWYRQSLGQGPEFLIYFQGTGAADDSGLPNDRFFAVRPEGSVSTLKIQRTERGDSAVYLCASSPQTGGGDTQYFGPGTRLTVL.